This paragraph reports one T cell receptor beta chain. What it recognizes is unknown. With 3 bases removed from V and 4 bases from J, the gap between germline ends came to 16 bases. The germline V gene encodes CDR1 MGHRA and CDR2 YSYEKL. The CDR3 loop spans 15 amino acids. This entry is derived from a study of shared clonotypes between healthy human individuals. General study results and limits: A few donors had about 5.1% of their naive CD4 clonotypes in common. Since donors were few, the genetic and exposure-history diversity represented was limited.

The input for sorted-subset replicate PCRs was about 200 ng DNA, some 30,000 T cell genomes. Repertoires were generated with immunoSEQ multiplex PCR, while TCRdb's copy carries only in-frame clones and drops some. In the table there are roughly 1,000,000 clones, 70% to 80% of which are singletons. This sequence joins TRBV4-1 and TRBJ2-7; TRBD1 is a possible D gene (6 bases). The sequencing sample was made of memory CD4+ T cells from PBMCs. As for subset: CD45RA-negative fraction. The sequence derives from a man aged 18 to 29 in good health. Some clones in this sample may be carry-over from other donors' samples. CDR3 DNA sequence: TGCGCCAGCAGCCATCTGACAGGCAAGTCTTACGAGCAGTACTTC. Its protein product is CASSHLTGKSYEQYF.